This record looks at one T cell receptor beta chain sequence and its context. The antigen is not known. The data originate from a study of graft-versus-host responses after intestinal transplantation. Study context: Recipients obtained multivisceral, liver-intestinal, or isolated intestinal transplants. Every recipient had anti-thymocyte globulin induction and 2 to 4 years of tacrolimus plus steroids. The study's findings and limits: Investigators detected GvH clones in recipient marrow, with some emerging earlier in ileum or blood. Declining HvG levels early post-transplant were linked to peak circulating GvH clone levels.

Profiled with immunoSEQ multiplex PCR; TCRdb holds only in-frame clones, not every one. The sample shows more than 70,000 clones, roughly 90% of them seen only once. The trim removed 5 bases at V and 0 bases at J, leaving 7 bases unmatched. From germline, CDR1 is PRHDT and CDR2 FYEKMQ (reference sequence). CDR3 length equals 16 residues. This rearrangement joins TRBV13 to TRBJ1-5, with 7 nucleotides matching TRBD1. This receptor was taken from a human donor who received an intestinal transplant. The source was unstimulated CD4+ T cells sorted from spleen or lymph node cells, collected before intestinal transplant. The CDR3 loop is CASSARDSYSNQPQHF. DNA for the CDR3: TGTGCCAGCAGCGCCCGGGACAGTTATAGCAATCAGCCCCAGCATTTT.